This T cell receptor (beta chain) was recovered during a study of control samples from healthy donors and cancer patients. This clone appeared a few times. Method: immunoSEQ multiplex PCR; TCRdb's copy keeps in-frame clones and lacks some. The sample holds approximately 170,000 clones, just under 95% seen once. This receptor was obtained from a woman aged 55 to 70 in good health. What was sequenced was blood.

The CDR3 DNA is TGTGCCAGCAGCTTAGGCGGGGGACGGAGGGATGGCTACACCTTC. This codes for CASSLGGGRRDGYTF. This rearrangement joins TRBV7-2 to TRBJ1-2, with a weak D call TRBD1 (5 bases). Germline-derived CDR1 and CDR2 are SGHTA and FQGNSA. The V end lost 1 base, the J end lost 6 bases, and 15 bases lay between the germline ends. The CDR3 has 15 amino acids.